This entry lists 9 T cell receptor beta chains sequenced from one sample in a study of T cell clones after liver transplantation. Method: immunoSEQ multiplex PCR; TCRdb's copy keeps in-frame clones and lacks some. In the table there are roughly 97,000 clones, roughly 80% of which are singletons. The sequenced sample was CD4+ T cells from blood, obtained before liver transplant. The receptors were gathered from a human donor who received a liver transplant.

The chain has TRBV6-5 and TRBJ1-5, with unresolved D. In germline, CDR1 is MNHEY, CDR2 SVGAGI. The V gene lost 6 bases and the J gene lost 2 bases, with 14 bases spanning the gap. CDR3 size: 15 residues. The CDR3: CASRRTDRGNQPQHF. Written as DNA, the CDR3 is TGTGCCAGCAGGCGCACGGATCGCGGCAATCAGCCCCAGCATTTT.

In its sample, this clone was seen a few times. The chain links TRBV7-2 to TRBJ1-5, with 7 bases that match TRBD1. The CDR3 contains 14 residues. Germline trimming cut 5 bases from V and 5 bases from J; bases unmatched to any gene: 6. Germline lookup yields CDR1 SGHTA and CDR2 FQGNSA. This CDR3 reads CASSLRQGDQPQHF. Here the CDR3 DNA reads TGTGCCAGCAGCCTAAGACAGGGTGATCAGCCCCAGCATTTT.

DNA for the CDR3: TGCAGCGGGTCTGCGGGAGGGATCTACAATGAGCAGTTCTTC. Protein sequence: CSGSAGGIYNEQFF. This chain connects TRBV29-1 to TRBJ2-1; 9 bases are a match to TRBD2. V dropped 7 bases and J dropped 3; count of bases not matched to a gene: 7. This CDR3 has 14 residues. Per germline, CDR1 SQVTM and CDR2 ANQGSEA.

About this clone: At the DNA level, this CDR3 is encoded by other sequences in the same sample as well. V gene TRBV6-5 combines with J gene TRBJ1-1; D unresolved. CDR3 length: 13 residues. V was cut by 2 bases and J by 0 bases, with 4 bases left in between. Germline V gene data show CDR1 as MNHEY and CDR2 as SVGAGI. The CDR3, as DNA: TGTGCCAGCAGTTACGGGATGAACACTGAAGCTTTCTTT. Translated: CASSYGMNTEAFF.

The rearrangement uses TRBV19 and TRBJ2-7; D might be TRBD1 (6 bases). V dropped 5 bases and J dropped 0 bases, with 11 bases sitting between them. This CDR3 spans 14 amino acids. Per the germline V gene, CDR1 is LNHDA and CDR2 is SQIVND (reference sequence). CDR3 in amino acids: CASSWDTRSYEQYF. The CDR3 coding sequence is TGTGCCAGTAGTTGGGACACTCGCTCCTACGAGCAGTACTTC.

This CDR3 is CMSGEETQYF. The CDR3 DNA reads as TGCATGTCCGGGGAAGAGACCCAGTACTTC. The rearrangement uses TRBV20-1 and TRBJ2-5, with a tentative D call TRBD2 (5 bases). The V gene's germline CDR1 is DFQATT and CDR2 SNEGSKA (reference sequence). The CDR3 contains 10 residues.

The J gene is TRBJ2-1, the V gene TRBV27; 13 bases are shared with TRBD2. CDR1 is MNHEY, CDR2 SMNVEV, per germline (reference sequence). The CDR3 totals 16 residues. The J segment lost 5 bases and the V segment lost 6 bases, leaving 7 bases of the junction unmatched. The CDR3 nucleotides read TGTGCCAGCAGCCGACGTGGACTAGCGGGGGACAATGAGCAGTTCTTC. This codes for CASSRRGLAGDNEQFF.

With respect to this clone: Relative to the germline gene, one junction end is altered; a read error may explain this. CDR3 nucleotide sequence: TGTGCCAGCTCACCAGCGGAACCCAAACACATTCAGTACTTC. This sequence encodes CASSPAEPKHIQYF. V gene TRBV18 combines with J gene TRBJ2-4; D remains ambiguous. The CDR3 runs to 14 residues. Germline-derived CDR1 and CDR2 are KGHSH and LQKENI.

The chain carries TRBV19 and TRBJ2-1; D is undetermined. The germline V gene has CDR1 LNHDA and CDR2 SQIVND (reference sequence). The V and J ends lost 8 bases and 8 bases respectively, with 7 bases between them. This CDR3 has 10 amino acids. The CDR3 protein is CASGLYEQFF. CDR3 coding DNA: TGTGCCAGTGGTTTGTATGAGCAGTTCTTC.